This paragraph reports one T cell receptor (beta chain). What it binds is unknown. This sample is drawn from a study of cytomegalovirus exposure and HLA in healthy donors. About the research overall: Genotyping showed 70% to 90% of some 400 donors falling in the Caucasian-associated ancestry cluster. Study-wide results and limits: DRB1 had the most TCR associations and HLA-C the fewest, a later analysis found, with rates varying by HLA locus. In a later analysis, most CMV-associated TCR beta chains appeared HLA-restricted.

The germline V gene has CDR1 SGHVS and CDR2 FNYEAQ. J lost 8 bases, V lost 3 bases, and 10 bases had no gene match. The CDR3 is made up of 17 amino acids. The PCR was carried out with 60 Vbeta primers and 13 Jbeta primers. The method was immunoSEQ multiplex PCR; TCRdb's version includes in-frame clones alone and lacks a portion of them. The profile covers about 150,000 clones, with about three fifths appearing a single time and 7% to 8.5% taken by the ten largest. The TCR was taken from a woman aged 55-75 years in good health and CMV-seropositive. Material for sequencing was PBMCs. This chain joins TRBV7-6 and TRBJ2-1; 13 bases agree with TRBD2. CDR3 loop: CASSLPSRTSGSYEQFF. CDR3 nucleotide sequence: TGTGCCAGCAGCTTGCCTTCACGGACTAGCGGGAGCTATGAGCAGTTCTTC.